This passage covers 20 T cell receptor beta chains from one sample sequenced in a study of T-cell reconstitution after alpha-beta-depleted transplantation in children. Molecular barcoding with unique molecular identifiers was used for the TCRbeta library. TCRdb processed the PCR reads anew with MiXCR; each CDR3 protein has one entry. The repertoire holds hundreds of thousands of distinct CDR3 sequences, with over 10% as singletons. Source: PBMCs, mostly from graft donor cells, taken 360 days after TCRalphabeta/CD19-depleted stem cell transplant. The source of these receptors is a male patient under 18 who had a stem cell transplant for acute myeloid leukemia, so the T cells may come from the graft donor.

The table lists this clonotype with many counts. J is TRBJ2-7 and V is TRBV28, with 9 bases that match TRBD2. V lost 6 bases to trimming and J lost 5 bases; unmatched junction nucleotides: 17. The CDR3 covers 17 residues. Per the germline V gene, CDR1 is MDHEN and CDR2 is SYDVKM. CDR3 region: CASRRPLLSGRVHEQYF. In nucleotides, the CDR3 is TGTGCCAGCAGACGACCCCTCCTTAGCGGGAGAGTCCACGAGCAGTACTTC.

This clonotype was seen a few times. CDR3 sequence reads: CASSQMAGLALGWETQYF. The CDR3 nucleotides read TGCGCCAGCAGCCAAATGGCCGGACTAGCTTTAGGGTGGGAGACCCAGTACTTC. V and J are TRBV4-3 and TRBJ2-5; 8 bases align to TRBD2. Looked up from germline, CDR1 is LGHNA and CDR2 is YSLEER. The CDR3 is 18 amino acids. The junction had 16 bases not matched to a gene; V was cut back by 2 bases and J by 5 bases.

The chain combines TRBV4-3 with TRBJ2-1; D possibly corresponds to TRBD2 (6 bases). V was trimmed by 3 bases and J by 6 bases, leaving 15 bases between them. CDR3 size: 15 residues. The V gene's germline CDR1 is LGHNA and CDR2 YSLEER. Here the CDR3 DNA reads TGCGCCAGCAGCCAGAGTAGCGGAGGCCCCAATGAGCAGTTCTTC. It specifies CASSQSSGGPNEQFF.

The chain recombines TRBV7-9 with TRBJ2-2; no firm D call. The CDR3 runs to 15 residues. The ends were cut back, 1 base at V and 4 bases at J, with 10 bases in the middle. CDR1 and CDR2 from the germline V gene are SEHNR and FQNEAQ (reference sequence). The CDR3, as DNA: TGTGCCAGCAGCTTAGGGGCCCCGAGCACCGGGGAGCTGTTTTTT. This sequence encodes CASSLGAPSTGELFF.

The CDR3, as DNA: TGCAGTGCTAGAGATCCCAGACAGCTCTCTAGCACAGATACGCAGTATTTT. The encoded protein is CSARDPRQLSSTDTQYF. This sequence joins TRBV20-1 and TRBJ2-3, with D possibly TRBD1 on 5 matching bases. Trimming shortened V by 0 bases and J by 0 bases, and 16 bases separated the two germline ends. Looked up from germline, CDR1 is DFQATT and CDR2 is SNEGSKA (reference sequence). This CDR3 spans 17 amino acids.

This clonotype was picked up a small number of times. Written as DNA, the CDR3 is TGTGCCAGCAGCTTGTTTATAGAGCCCTTAGGGTCCGGGGCCAACGTCCTGACTTTC. Protein product: CASSLFIEPLGSGANVLTF. The rearrangement joins TRBV5-6 to TRBJ2-6; unclear D gene. The V end was cut by 1 base, the J end by 4 bases, with 21 bases between. In germline, CDR1 is SGHDT, CDR2 YYEEEE. The CDR3 sequence is 19 residues long.

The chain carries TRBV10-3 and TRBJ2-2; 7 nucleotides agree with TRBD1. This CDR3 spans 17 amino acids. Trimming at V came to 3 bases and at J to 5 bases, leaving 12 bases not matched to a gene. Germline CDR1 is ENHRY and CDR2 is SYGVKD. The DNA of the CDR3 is TGTGCCATCAGTGACCCGGGACAGCCGAGGGGGACCGGGGAGCTGTTTTTT. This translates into CAISDPGQPRGTGELFF.

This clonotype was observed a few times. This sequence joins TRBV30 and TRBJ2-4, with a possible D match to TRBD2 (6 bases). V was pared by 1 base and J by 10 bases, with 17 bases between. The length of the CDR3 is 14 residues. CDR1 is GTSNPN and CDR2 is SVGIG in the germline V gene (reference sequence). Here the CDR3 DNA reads TGTGCCTGGAGTGGACGTGGGGACTTTCGGATTCAGTACTTC. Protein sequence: CAWSGRGDFRIQYF.

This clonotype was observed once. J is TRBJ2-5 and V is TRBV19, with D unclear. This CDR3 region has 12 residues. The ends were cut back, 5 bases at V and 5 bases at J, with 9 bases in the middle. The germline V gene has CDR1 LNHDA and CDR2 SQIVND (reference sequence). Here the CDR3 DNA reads TGTGCCAGTAGTTTCTACGGGGAGACCCAGTACTTC. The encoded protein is CASSFYGETQYF.

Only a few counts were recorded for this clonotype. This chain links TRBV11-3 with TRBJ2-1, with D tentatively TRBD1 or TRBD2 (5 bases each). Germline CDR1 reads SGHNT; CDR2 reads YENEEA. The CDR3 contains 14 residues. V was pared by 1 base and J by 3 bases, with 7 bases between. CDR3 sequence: CASSLGGNYNEQFF. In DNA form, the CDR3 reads TGTGCCAGCAGCTTAGGGGGGAACTACAATGAGCAGTTCTTC. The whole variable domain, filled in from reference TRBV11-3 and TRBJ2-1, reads EAGVVQSPRYKIIEKKQPVAFWCNPISGHNTLYWYLQNLGQGPELLIRYENEEAVDDSQLPKDRFSAERLKGVDSTLKIQPAELGDSAVYLCASSLGGNYNEQFFGPGTRLTVL.

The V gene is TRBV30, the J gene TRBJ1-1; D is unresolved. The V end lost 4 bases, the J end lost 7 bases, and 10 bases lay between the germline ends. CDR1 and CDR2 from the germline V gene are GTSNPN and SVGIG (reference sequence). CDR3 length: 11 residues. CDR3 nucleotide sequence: TGTGCCTGGACTGGGAGAGGTGAAGCTTTCTTT. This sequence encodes CAWTGRGEAFF.

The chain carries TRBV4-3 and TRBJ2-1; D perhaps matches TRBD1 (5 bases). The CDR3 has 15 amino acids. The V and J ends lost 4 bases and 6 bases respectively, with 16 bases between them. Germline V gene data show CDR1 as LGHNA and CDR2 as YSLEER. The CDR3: CASSLLRQGTNEQFF. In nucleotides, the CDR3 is TGCGCCAGCAGCCTACTGAGGCAGGGAACCAATGAGCAGTTCTTC.

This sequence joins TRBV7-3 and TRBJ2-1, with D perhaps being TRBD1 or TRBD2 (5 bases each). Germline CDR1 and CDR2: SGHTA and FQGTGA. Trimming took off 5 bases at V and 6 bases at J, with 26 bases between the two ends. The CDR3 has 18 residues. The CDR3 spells CASSPFDLWDGRGNEQFF. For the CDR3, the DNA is TGTGCCAGCAGCCCTTTTGATCTTTGGGACGGCCGGGGCAATGAGCAGTTCTTC. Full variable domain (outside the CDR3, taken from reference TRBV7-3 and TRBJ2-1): GAGVSQTPSNKVTEKGKYVELRCDPISGHTALYWYRQSLGQGPEFLIYFQGTGAADDSGLPNDRFFAVRPEGSVSTLKIQRTERGDSAVYLCASSPFDLWDGRGNEQFFGPGTRLTVL.

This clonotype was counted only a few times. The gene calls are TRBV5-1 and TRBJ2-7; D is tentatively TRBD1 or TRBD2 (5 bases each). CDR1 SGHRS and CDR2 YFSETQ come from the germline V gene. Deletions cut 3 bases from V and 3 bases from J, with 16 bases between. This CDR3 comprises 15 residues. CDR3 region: CASSSGTSTYYEQYF. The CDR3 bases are TGCGCCAGCAGCTCGGGGACCAGTACTTACTACGAGCAGTACTTC.

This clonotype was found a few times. In DNA, the CDR3 is TGTGCCAGCAGAGGGGGCTGGCTTTTGGACACTGAAGCTTTCTTT. Protein product: CASRGGWLLDTEAFF. V usage is TRBV2 and J usage is TRBJ1-1; 7 bases align to TRBD1. Germline CDR1 and CDR2: SNHLY and FYNNEI. V shed 6 bases, J shed 3 bases, and the junction held 10 bases outside the gene matches. The CDR3 has 15 amino acids. The variable domain in full, with the rest retrieved from reference TRBV2 and TRBJ1-1, is EPEVTQTPSHQVTQMGQEVILRCVPISNHLYFYWYRQILGQKVEFLVSFYNNEISEKSEIFDDQFSVERPDGSNFTLKIRSTKLEDSAMYFCASRGGWLLDTEAFFGQGTRLTVV.

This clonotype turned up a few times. This chain's CDR3 is CAWHHRGRPTQYF. The CDR3 region has the DNA TGTGCCTGGCATCACAGGGGGCGACCGACGCAGTACTTC. V and J are TRBV30 and TRBJ2-7; 9 nucleotides agree with TRBD1. Trimming removed 5 bases from V and 9 bases from J; junction bases left unmatched: 11. The CDR3 length is 13 residues. The germline CDR1 and CDR2 sequences are GTSNPN and SVGIG (reference sequence).

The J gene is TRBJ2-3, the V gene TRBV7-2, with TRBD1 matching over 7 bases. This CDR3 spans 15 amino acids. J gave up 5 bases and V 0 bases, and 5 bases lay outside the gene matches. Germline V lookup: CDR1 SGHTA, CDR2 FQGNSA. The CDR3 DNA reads TGTGCCAGCAGCTTAGCGACAGGGTGGTTAGATACGCAGTATTTT. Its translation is CASSLATGWLDTQYF.

CDR3 sequence: CASSLLLAGGHTDTQYF. DNA for the CDR3: TGTGCCAGCAGCTTACTTTTAGCGGGAGGTCATACGGATACGCAGTATTTT. The chain has TRBV7-3 and TRBJ2-3; 10 bases line up with TRBD2. The V and J ends lost 2 bases and 6 bases, in that order; junction bases with no gene match: 11. CDR1 is SGHTA, CDR2 FQGTGA, per germline. This CDR3 has 17 residues.

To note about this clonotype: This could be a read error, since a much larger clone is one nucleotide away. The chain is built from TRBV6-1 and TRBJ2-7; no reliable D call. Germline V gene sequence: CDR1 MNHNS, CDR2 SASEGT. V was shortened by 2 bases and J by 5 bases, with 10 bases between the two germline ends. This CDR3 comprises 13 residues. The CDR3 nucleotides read TGTGCCAGCAGTGAAACCAGCGCCGACGAGCAGTACGTC. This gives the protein CASSETSADEQYV.

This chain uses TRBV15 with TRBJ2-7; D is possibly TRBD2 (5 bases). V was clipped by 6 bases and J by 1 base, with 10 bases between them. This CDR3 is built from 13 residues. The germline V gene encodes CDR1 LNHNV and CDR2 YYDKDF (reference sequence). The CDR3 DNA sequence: TGTGCCACCAGGGACGGAGGATCCTACGAGCAGTACTTC. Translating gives CATRDGGSYEQYF.